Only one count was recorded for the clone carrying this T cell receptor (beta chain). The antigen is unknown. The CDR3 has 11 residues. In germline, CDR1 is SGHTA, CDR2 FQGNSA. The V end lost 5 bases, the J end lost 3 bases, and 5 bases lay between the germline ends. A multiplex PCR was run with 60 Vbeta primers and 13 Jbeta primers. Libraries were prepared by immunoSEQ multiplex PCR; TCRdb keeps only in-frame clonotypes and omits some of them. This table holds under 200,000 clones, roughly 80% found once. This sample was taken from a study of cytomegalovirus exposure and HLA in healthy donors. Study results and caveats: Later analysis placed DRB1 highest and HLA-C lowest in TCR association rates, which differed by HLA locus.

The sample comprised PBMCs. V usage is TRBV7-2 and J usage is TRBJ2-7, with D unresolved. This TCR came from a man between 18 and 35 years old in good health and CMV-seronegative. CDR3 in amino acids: CASSVRYEQYF. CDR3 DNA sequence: TGTGCCAGCAGCGTTCGCTACGAGCAGTACTTC.